The present T cell receptor (beta chain) was sequenced within a study of T cells after somatic rescue of genetic block. Profiling relied on immunoSEQ multiplex PCR, and the TCRdb table lists in-frame clones only, not all of them. The data show 85,000 to 90,000 clones, about 90% seen once. Per germline, CDR1 MNHEY and CDR2 SMNVEV (reference sequence). This CDR3 is 13 amino acids long. Trimming removed 2 bases from V and 6 bases from J, with 10 bases in between. The sequence was obtained from a woman aged 18-29 years. Sequencing was done on a sample of peripheral blood mononuclear cells (PBMCs). The chain recombines TRBV27 with TRBJ1-1; no reliable D call. Here the CDR3 DNA reads TGTGCCAGCAGTTTAGCTGGCCGCGCTGAAGCTTTCTTT. It yields the protein CASSLAGRAEAFF.